These 9 T cell receptor beta chains share one sample of origin, sequenced in a study of T cells in Graves' hyperthyroidism and ophthalmopathy. From RNA transcripts, TCR beta CDR3 regions were amplified. The TCR CDR3 first-round RT-PCR relied on the HTBI primer set. TCRdb independently ran MiXCR on the multiplex PCR reads; one entry per CDR3 protein. Counted here are around 290,000 distinct CDR3 sequences, around 15% occurring once; the ten biggest clones make up 7% to 9.5%. The material sequenced was blood. These receptors were taken from a woman between 40 and 50 years old with Graves' hyperthyroidism.

This clonotype showed up many times. This rearrangement joins TRBV5-8 to TRBJ2-7, with a weak D call TRBD2 (5 bases). Germline V gene lookup returns CDR1 SGHTS and CDR2 YDEGEE. There are 14 residues in the CDR3. V was shortened by 1 base and J by 6 bases, with 14 bases between the two germline ends. CDR3 region: CASSLHEGVREQYF. CDR3 sequence (DNA): TGTGCCAGCAGCTTGCATGAGGGAGTGCGCGAGCAGTACTTC. The full variable domain, in which reference TRBV5-8 and TRBJ2-7 provide the parts outside the CDR3, is EAGVTQSPTHLIKTRGQQATLRCSPISGHTSVYWYQQALGLGLQFLLWYDEGEERNRGNFPPRFSGRQFPNYSSELNVNALELEDSALYLCASSLHEGVREQYFGPGTRLTVT.

This clonotype appeared many times. DNA of the CDR3: TGTGCCTCCAGGGGGTTTACTAACACTGAAGCTTTCTTT. Its protein is CASRGFTNTEAFF. The V gene is TRBV27, the J gene TRBJ1-1; 7 bases align to TRBD1. The germline V gene has CDR1 MNHEY and CDR2 SMNVEV (reference sequence). The CDR3 spans 13 residues. J was trimmed by 2 bases and V by 11 bases; bases with no gene match: 8.

This clonotype came up many times. CDR3: CASSLAYPGSYNEQFF. CDR3 nucleotide sequence: TGTGCCAGCAGCTTAGCCTACCCCGGGTCCTACAATGAGCAGTTCTTC. The V gene is TRBV7-6, the J gene TRBJ2-1, with D hard to call. CDR1 is SGHVS, CDR2 FNYEAQ, per germline. The V and J ends lost 0 bases and 1 base respectively, with 10 bases between them. This CDR3 is 16 amino acids long.

The V gene is TRBV24-1, the J gene TRBJ2-3; 9 positions agree with TRBD2. Trimming at V came to 3 bases and at J to 14 bases, leaving 8 bases not matched to a gene. This CDR3 comprises 13 residues. The germline V gene encodes CDR1 KGHDR and CDR2 SFDVKD. CDR3 region: CATSDPIGLATYF. The CDR3 DNA reads TGTGCCACCAGTGATCCAATCGGACTAGCGACGTATTTT.

This clonotype was seen repeatedly, ten times or more. The chain combines TRBV12-3 or TRBV12-4 with TRBJ2-1; no reliable D call. The CDR3 covers 12 residues. Trimming took 0 bases from V and 13 from J, leaving 10 bases between them. This chain's CDR3 is CASSLAPSFQFF. CDR3 in DNA: TGTGCCAGCAGTTTAGCGCCGTCTTTTCAGTTCTTC.

The chain carries TRBV3-1 and TRBJ1-6; D uncertain. Germline V gene data show CDR1 as LGHDT and CDR2 as YNNKEL (reference sequence). This CDR3 region has 15 residues. The V end was cut by 0 bases, the J end by 14 bases, with 17 bases between. CDR3 sequence: CASSQDGPYPLALHF. DNA of the CDR3: TGTGCCAGCAGCCAAGATGGGCCCTACCCGCTAGCCCTCCACTTT.

This chain uses TRBV6-1 with TRBJ2-7; 13 nucleotides line up with TRBD2. With 6 bases clipped from V and 3 bases from J, the junction kept 8 bases outside the gene matches. This CDR3 has 16 residues. Germline CDR1 reads MNHNS; CDR2 reads SASEGT. Written as DNA, the CDR3 is TGTGCCAGCAGACCGGGACTAGCGGGGCCCTTCTACGAGCAGTACTTC. This translates into CASRPGLAGPFYEQYF.

The table lists this clonotype with many counts. V and J are TRBV12-3 or TRBV12-4 and TRBJ2-7, with TRBD2 as a possible D gene (5 bases). V lost 4 bases and J 0 bases, leaving 10 bases between the germline ends. CDR3 size: 14 residues. In DNA, the CDR3 is TGTGCCAGCAGTTCCGGAACTAGCTCCTACGAGCAGTACTTC. Translating gives CASSSGTSSYEQYF.

V gene TRBV15 combines with J gene TRBJ2-7; maybe TRBD1 (6 bases). Per germline, CDR1 LNHNV and CDR2 YYDKDF (reference sequence). The CDR3 sequence is 14 residues long. Trimming took 3 bases from V and 1 from J, leaving 10 bases between them. CDR3 sequence reads: CATSRGAGSYEQYF. Written as DNA, the CDR3 is TGTGCCACCAGCAGGGGGGCCGGATCCTACGAGCAGTACTTC.